The 17 T cell receptor beta chains in this list originate from one sample, sequenced in a study of T cells after yellow fever vaccination. TCRdb reprocessed the 5' RACE reads with MiXCR, giving one entry per CDR3 protein. The sample lists around 400,000 distinct CDR3 sequences, under 14% occurring once. The starting material was PBMCs, obtained on the day of the first yellow fever vaccination. The source of these receptors is a man younger than 35 who received the YFV17D yellow fever vaccine.

This clonotype appeared a few times. The chain joins TRBV6-9 to TRBJ2-2; no definite D call. This CDR3 has 17 amino acids. V was cut by 5 bases and J by 3 bases, with 19 bases left in between. In germline, CDR1 is MNHGY, CDR2 SVAAGI. The CDR3 sequence: CASSPPGRVWDTGELFF. CDR3 nucleotide sequence: TGTGCCAGCAGTCCACCCGGCCGGGTATGGGACACCGGGGAGCTGTTTTTT.

This clonotype appeared many times. The chain combines TRBV3-1 with TRBJ2-5, with 8 nucleotides matching TRBD1. V shed 2 bases, J shed 5 bases, and the junction held 4 bases outside the gene matches. Germline V gene lookup returns CDR1 LGHDT and CDR2 YNNKEL (reference sequence). The CDR3 length is 14 residues. The DNA of the CDR3 is TGTGCCAGCAGCCAACCGACAGGGGATGAGACCCAGTACTTC. Translating gives CASSQPTGDETQYF.

The chain has TRBV7-9 and TRBJ2-5; 14 bases fit TRBD2. The V and J ends lost 2 bases and 6 bases, in that order; junction bases with no gene match: 8. Germline V gives CDR1 SEHNR, CDR2 FQNEAQ (reference sequence). There are 17 residues in the CDR3. The CDR3 DNA follows: TGTGCCAGCAGCTTATACCCCGGACTAGCGGGGGGTCAGACCCAGTACTTC. Amino acid sequence: CASSLYPGLAGGQTQYF. Full variable domain (rest looked up from reference TRBV7-9 and TRBJ2-5): DTGVSQNPRHKITKRGQNVTFRCDPISEHNRLYWYRQTLGQGPEFLTYFQNEAQLEKSRLLSDRFSAERPKGSFSTLEIQRTEQGDSAMYLCASSLYPGLAGGQTQYFGPGTRLLVL.

The CDR3 here is CAISESSGGPLTDTQYF. DNA for the CDR3: TGTGCCATCAGTGAGAGTAGCGGGGGGCCCCTCACAGATACGCAGTATTTT. The chain combines TRBV10-3 with TRBJ2-3; 10 nucleotides agree with TRBD2. V was pared by 2 bases and J by 2 bases, with 7 bases of the junction left unmatched. The germline V gene encodes CDR1 ENHRY and CDR2 SYGVKD. This CDR3 is 17 amino acids long.

Only a few counts were recorded for this clonotype. J is TRBJ2-7 and V is TRBV3-1, with a possible D match to TRBD2 (6 bases). V dropped 1 base and J dropped 3 bases, with 10 bases sitting between them. Germline loops: CDR1 LGHDT, CDR2 YNNKEL (reference sequence). This CDR3 has 14 amino acids. CDR3 sequence reads: CASSQVSGHYEQYF. CDR3 nucleotide sequence: TGTGCCAGCAGCCAAGTAAGCGGGCACTACGAGCAGTACTTC.

The chain combines TRBV7-8 with TRBJ2-1; a weak D match, TRBD2 (5 bases). This CDR3 has 14 amino acids. V lost 5 bases and J 7 bases, leaving 15 bases between the germline ends. CDR1 and CDR2 (germline): SGHVS, FQNEAQ. The CDR3 bases are TGTGCCAGCAGCGGGAGACACCCCGGGAATGAGCAGTTCTTC. Translation: CASSGRHPGNEQFF.

The gene calls are TRBV15 and TRBJ1-2; 8 nucleotides agree with TRBD1. V shed 3 bases and J 4 bases; nucleotides not matched to a gene: 4. CDR1 and CDR2 from the germline V gene are LNHNV and YYDKDF (reference sequence). CDR3 length equals 14 residues. The CDR3 loop is CATSRDRDSYGYTF. CDR3 DNA sequence: TGTGCCACCAGCAGGGACAGGGATAGCTATGGCTACACCTTC.

This clonotype was recorded a few times. The chain uses TRBV12-3 or TRBV12-4 and TRBJ1-5; 8 positions agree with TRBD1. The length of the CDR3 is 12 residues. The trim removed 8 bases at V and 9 bases at J, leaving 6 bases unmatched. CDR3 in amino acids: CASDRGERPQHF. The CDR3 nucleotides read TGTGCCAGCGACAGGGGAGAGCGGCCCCAGCATTTT.

V and J are TRBV7-6 and TRBJ2-7, with TRBD2 matching over 7 bases. The J segment lost 2 bases and the V segment lost 3 bases, leaving 7 bases of the junction unmatched. The CDR3 runs to 15 residues. Germline V gene sequence: CDR1 SGHVS, CDR2 FNYEAQ. The CDR3 DNA reads TGTGCCAGCAGCTTTGGTCGGAGCGGGGCCTACGAGCAGTACGTC. Its translation: CASSFGRSGAYEQYV.

This clonotype was counted a few times. The gene calls are TRBV4-1 and TRBJ1-2, with TRBD1 as a possible D gene (6 bases). CDR1 MGHRA and CDR2 YSYEKL come from the germline V gene. Between the trimmed V and J ends, which lost 0 bases and 2 bases, there was a span of 16 bases. The CDR3 is made up of 17 amino acids. As DNA, the CDR3 is TGCGCCAGCAGCCAAGACCGGGGCGAGCAGGGGAACTATGGCTACACCTTC. It is translated as CASSQDRGEQGNYGYTF.

The V gene is TRBV13, the J gene TRBJ1-4; D ambiguous. V was cut by 5 bases and J by 9 bases, with 19 bases left in between. Germline CDR1 is PRHDT and CDR2 is FYEKMQ (reference sequence). There are 15 residues in the CDR3. CDR3: CASSETRAGGKKLFF. CDR3 nucleotide sequence: TGTGCCAGCAGCGAGACCCGGGCCGGAGGTAAAAAACTGTTTTTT. Full variable domain (missing parts from reference TRBV13 and TRBJ1-4): AAGVIQSPRHLIKEKRETATLKCYPIPRHDTVYWYQQGPGQDPQFLISFYEKMQSDKGSIPDRFSAQQFSDYHSELNMSSLELGDSALYFCASSETRAGGKKLFFGSGTQLSVL.

This clonotype came up a few times. The V call is TRBV5-1, the J call TRBJ2-2, with 9 bases matching TRBD2. The junction had 6 bases not matched to a gene; V was cut back by 2 bases and J by 4 bases. This CDR3 spans 16 amino acids. CDR1 is SGHRS and CDR2 is YFSETQ in the germline V gene. The CDR3 region is CASSLLRAGGTGELFF. The CDR3, as DNA: TGCGCCAGCAGCTTACTGCGAGCGGGGGGCACCGGGGAGCTGTTTTTT. Full variable domain (outside the CDR3, taken from reference TRBV5-1 and TRBJ2-2): KAGVTQTPRYLIKTRGQQVTLSCSPISGHRSVSWYQQTPGQGLQFLFEYFSETQRNKGNFPGRFSGRQFSNSRSEMNVSTLELGDSALYLCASSLLRAGGTGELFFGEGSRLTVL.

This chain joins TRBV20-1 and TRBJ1-5, with a tentative D call TRBD1 (5 bases). This CDR3 is built from 14 residues. The germline V gene has CDR1 DFQATT and CDR2 SNEGSKA (reference sequence). V lost 6 bases and J 2 bases, leaving 14 bases between the germline ends. CDR3 residues: CSATHGAGNQPQHF. The CDR3 DNA reads as TGCAGTGCCACTCATGGGGCAGGCAATCAGCCCCAGCATTTT.

This clonotype was seen more than once but under ten times. This chain joins TRBV25-1 and TRBJ2-1; TRBD2 is a possible D gene (6 bases). The CDR3 extends over 15 amino acids. Trimming removed 1 base from V and 3 bases from J, with 10 bases in between. The germline CDR1 and CDR2 sequences are MGHDK and SYGVNS. The CDR3 loop is CASSEFGGSYNEQFF. The DNA for the CDR3 is TGTGCCAGCAGTGAATTTGGGGGGAGCTACAATGAGCAGTTCTTC.

This clonotype came up a few times. The V gene is TRBV5-1, the J gene TRBJ2-7; TRBD2 aligns across 8 bases. The junction had 5 bases not matched to a gene; V was cut back by 0 bases and J by 3 bases. Germline values: CDR1 SGHRS, CDR2 YFSETQ. The CDR3 has 15 amino acids. The CDR3 reads CASSLAASGLYEQYF. CDR3 DNA sequence: TGCGCCAGCAGCTTGGCAGCTAGCGGGCTCTACGAGCAGTACTTC.

The rearrangement uses TRBV6-1 and TRBJ2-7; 7 bases map to TRBD2. Unmatched junction bases numbered 7, after V lost 6 bases and J lost 5 bases. CDR1 and CDR2 from the germline V gene are MNHNS and SASEGT. This CDR3 is built from 13 residues. The CDR3 region is CASSAGVDDEQYV. CDR3 nucleotide sequence: TGTGCCAGCAGCGCGGGGGTAGACGACGAGCAGTACGTC.

A few counts support this clonotype. V gene TRBV11-2 combines with J gene TRBJ1-1; no firm D call. The CDR3 sequence is 13 residues long. With 5 bases removed from V and 5 bases from J, the gap between germline ends came to 12 bases. Germline loops: CDR1 SGHAT, CDR2 FQNNGV. The CDR3 nucleotides read TGTGCCAGCAGCCCCGGCCCCGGGACTGAAGCTTTCTTT. Translation gives CASSPGPGTEAFF.